These 3 T cell receptor beta chains share one sample of origin, sequenced in a study of identical twins. Each CDR3 protein is one row after TCRdb ran MiXCR on the 5' RACE reads. The sample shows around 1.7 million distinct CDR3 sequences, about 32% of them seen only once. Sequenced material: cord blood. These receptors all come from a newborn girl in good health.

V gene TRBV7-2 combines with J gene TRBJ1-5; the D gene is possibly TRBD1 (5 bases). Germline V gene lookup returns CDR1 SGHTA and CDR2 FQGNSA. Trimming cost V 1 base and J 10 bases, with 17 bases left between them. The CDR3 length is 15 residues. The CDR3 DNA reads as TGTGCCAGCAGCTTAGGGTCGGCCTGGGGGAATCCCCAGCATTTT. The encoded protein is CASSLGSAWGNPQHF.

This clonotype was detected ten times or more. The chain joins TRBV5-1 to TRBJ2-3; perhaps TRBD2 as D (5 bases). The V end was cut by 4 bases, the J end by 4 bases, with 7 bases between. This CDR3 spans 12 amino acids. Germline CDR1 and CDR2: SGHRS and YFSETQ. The CDR3: CASSHGADTQYF. The CDR3 nucleotides are TGCGCCAGCAGCCACGGGGCAGATACGCAGTATTTT.

The chain combines TRBV7-9 with TRBJ2-3; no clear D. The V and J ends lost 4 bases and 4 bases respectively, with 15 bases between them. The CDR3 runs 15 residues. Germline loops: CDR1 SEHNR, CDR2 FQNEAQ (reference sequence). CDR3 coding DNA: TGTGCCAGCAGCTCCGGACGGTCACCCGCAGATACGCAGTATTTT. As protein: CASSSGRSPADTQYF.